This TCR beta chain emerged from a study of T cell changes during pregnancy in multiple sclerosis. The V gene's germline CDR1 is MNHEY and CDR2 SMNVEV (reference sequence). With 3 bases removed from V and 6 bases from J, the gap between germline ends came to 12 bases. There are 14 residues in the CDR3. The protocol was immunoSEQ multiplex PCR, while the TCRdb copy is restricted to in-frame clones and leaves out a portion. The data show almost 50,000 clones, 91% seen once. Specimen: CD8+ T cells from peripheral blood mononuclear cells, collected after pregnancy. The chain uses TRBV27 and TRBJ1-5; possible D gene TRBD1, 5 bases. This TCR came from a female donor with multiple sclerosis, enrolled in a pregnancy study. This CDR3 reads CASSFGAGGQPQHF. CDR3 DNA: TGTGCCAGCAGTTTTGGCGCGGGGGGTCAGCCCCAGCATTTT.